The 23 T cell receptor beta chains below come from one sample, sequenced in a study of identical twins. MiXCR, applied by TCRdb to the 5' RACE reads, yields one record per CDR3 protein. Seen here are around 570,000 distinct CDR3 sequences, 7.5% to 10% observed once, and the top ten hold approximately 3.2%. These data were also reused for a study on yellow fever vaccine responses in identical twins.

The source material was PBMCs. These receptors were taken from a woman younger than 35 in good health.

This clonotype appeared many times. V and J are TRBV7-2 and TRBJ2-1; D is ambiguous. The CDR3 loop spans 16 amino acids. V lost 1 base, J lost 8 bases, and 18 bases lay in between. The V gene's germline CDR1 is SGHTA and CDR2 FQGNSA. The CDR3 loop reads CASSLGKGAAWDEQFF. As DNA, the CDR3 is TGTGCCAGCAGCTTAGGTAAAGGAGCTGCCTGGGATGAGCAGTTCTTC.

This rearrangement joins TRBV7-9 to TRBJ2-1, with D possibly being TRBD2 (6 bases). CDR1 and CDR2 from the germline V gene are SEHNR and FQNEAQ (reference sequence). V was shortened by 5 bases and J by 6 bases, with 14 bases between the two germline ends. This CDR3 has 14 amino acids. CDR3 nucleotides: TGTGCCAGCAGCCCTCGGTGGGGGGTCAATGAGCAGTTCTTC. Protein product: CASSPRWGVNEQFF.

This clonotype was seen repeatedly, ten times or more. In DNA, the CDR3 is TGTGCCAGCAGCAGGGGTGAGGGAGATTCACCCCTCCACTTT. Amino acids: CASSRGEGDSPLHF. The chain joins TRBV7-8 to TRBJ1-6; perhaps TRBD1 as D (5 bases). The CDR3 is made up of 14 amino acids. CDR1 and CDR2 from the germline V gene are SGHVS and FQNEAQ. V shed 5 bases and J shed 8 bases, with 13 bases lying between them.

The chain employs TRBV11-2 and TRBJ2-6, with D uncertain. CDR1 is SGHAT, CDR2 FQNNGV, per germline. The V and J ends lost 4 bases and 0 bases respectively, with 7 bases between them. The CDR3 has 15 amino acids. In nucleotides, the CDR3 is TGTGCCAGCAGCTCCGTGATCTCTGGGGCCAACGTCCTGACTTTC. Amino acid sequence: CASSSVISGANVLTF.

This clonotype was counted ten times or more. The chain uses TRBV20-1 and TRBJ2-2; 8 bases are shared with TRBD2. V lost 3 bases to trimming and J lost 0 bases; unmatched junction nucleotides: 3. CDR1 is DFQATT and CDR2 is SNEGSKA in the germline V gene (reference sequence). This CDR3 contains 15 residues. CDR3 loop: CSAREAGANTGELFF. The CDR3 DNA sequence: TGCAGTGCTAGGGAAGCGGGAGCGAACACCGGGGAGCTGTTTTTT.

This clonotype showed up just a few times. The chain employs TRBV10-2 and TRBJ2-5; possible D gene TRBD1, 6 bases. Trimming took off 3 bases at V and 5 bases at J, with 10 bases between the two ends. Germline V CDR1 and CDR2: WSHSY, SAAADI. This CDR3 has 13 residues. CDR3: CASSDYREETQYF. CDR3 nucleotides: TGCGCCAGCAGTGATTACAGGGAGGAGACCCAGTACTTC.

This clonotype was recorded at least ten times. Here the CDR3 DNA reads TGTGCCAGCAGCCGGGACAGGGGGCGGGAGCAGTACTTC. Translation gives CASSRDRGREQYF. V is TRBV12-3 or TRBV12-4 and J is TRBJ2-7; the match to TRBD1 covers 12 bases. The J segment lost 7 bases and the V segment lost 6 bases, leaving 4 bases of the junction unmatched. This CDR3 spans 13 amino acids.

The CDR3 sequence is CASSIVGGGSSYNEQFF. CDR3 nucleotides: TGTGCCAGTAGTATAGTCGGTGGGGGAAGCTCCTACAATGAGCAGTTCTTC. The V and J genes are TRBV19 and TRBJ2-1; D could derive from TRBD1 or TRBD2 (5 bases each). V lost 1 base, J lost 0 bases, and 13 bases lay in between. Germline values: CDR1 LNHDA, CDR2 SQIVND (reference sequence). The CDR3 has 17 amino acids.

This clonotype occurred a few times. The chain combines TRBV5-1 with TRBJ2-6; TRBD1 matches at 8 bases. Germline trimming cut 3 bases from V and 3 bases from J; bases unmatched to any gene: 2. This CDR3 is 15 amino acids long. Germline assignment: CDR1 SGHRS and CDR2 YFSETQ. The CDR3 protein is CASSSTGVGANVLTF. CDR3 DNA sequence: TGCGCCAGCAGCTCGACAGGGGTTGGGGCCAACGTCCTGACTTTC.

V gene TRBV7-9 combines with J gene TRBJ2-7; D unclear. The CDR3 totals 13 residues. V lost 5 bases and J 2 bases, leaving 10 bases between the germline ends. Germline CDR1 and CDR2: SEHNR and FQNEAQ (reference sequence). The CDR3: CASSPTSAYEQYF. CDR3 sequence (DNA): TGTGCCAGCAGCCCAACCTCAGCCTACGAGCAGTACTTC.

This clonotype showed up just a few times. The chain is built from TRBV19 and TRBJ2-1; tentatively, D is TRBD1 (6 bases). This CDR3 is built from 14 residues. The germline V gene encodes CDR1 LNHDA and CDR2 SQIVND (reference sequence). Between the trimmed V and J ends, which lost 4 bases and 6 bases, there was a span of 13 bases. Here the CDR3 reads CASSKWDIFNEQFF. CDR3 nucleotides: TGTGCCAGTAGTAAGTGGGACATATTCAATGAGCAGTTCTTC.

Ten or more counts support this clonotype. The chain has TRBV28 and TRBJ2-1; a weak D match, TRBD1 (5 bases). V dropped 5 bases and J dropped 10 bases, with 9 bases sitting between them. CDR1 MDHEN and CDR2 SYDVKM come from the germline V gene. This CDR3 has 11 residues. The CDR3: CASSQAGEQFF. CDR3 nucleotides: TGTGCCAGCAGTCAGGCAGGGGAGCAGTTCTTC.

In its sample, this clonotype was seen many times. This chain uses TRBV7-8 with TRBJ2-1, with D possibly called TRBD1 or TRBD2 (5 bases each). This CDR3 has 15 amino acids. V was clipped by 6 bases and J by 9 bases, with 21 bases between them. CDR1 and CDR2 (germline): SGHVS, FQNEAQ. CDR3 loop: CASSPPGPVAGEQFF. The CDR3 DNA reads as TGTGCCAGCAGTCCACCGGGACCCGTGGCGGGTGAGCAGTTCTTC.

Many counts were recorded for this clonotype. The chain has TRBV6-1 and TRBJ1-1; a possible D gene is TRBD1 (6 bases). Trimming took off 7 bases at V and 0 bases at J, with 24 bases between the two ends. Germline-derived CDR1 and CDR2 are MNHNS and SASEGT. The CDR3 is made up of 18 amino acids. The CDR3 region has the DNA TGTGCCAGCAACTCCCCCCGGGCGGGGGCTATAATGAACACTGAAGCTTTCTTT. This translates into CASNSPRAGAIMNTEAFF.

The J gene is TRBJ1-4, the V gene TRBV6-1; 9 nucleotides match TRBD1. The CDR3 runs to 15 residues. V dropped 6 bases and J dropped 3; count of bases not matched to a gene: 5. In germline, CDR1 is MNHNS, CDR2 SASEGT. The CDR3 region is CASRVTGGPNEKLFF. The CDR3 DNA reads as TGTGCCAGCAGAGTCACAGGGGGCCCTAATGAAAAACTGTTTTTT.

This clonotype has ten or more counts. The genes are TRBV7-8 and TRBJ2-1, with a possible D match to TRBD2 (6 bases). V was cut by 2 bases and J by 7 bases, with 12 bases left in between. The CDR3 runs 14 residues. Germline-derived CDR1 and CDR2 are SGHVS and FQNEAQ. In DNA, the CDR3 is TGTGCCAGCAGCTTAAGGAGGGAGCGGAATGAGCAGTTCTTC. Encoded protein: CASSLRRERNEQFF.

This clonotype appeared a few times. V usage is TRBV3-1 and J usage is TRBJ2-1; 7 bases match TRBD1. J gave up 0 bases and V 4 bases, and 3 bases lay outside the gene matches. This CDR3 is built from 15 residues. Germline CDR1 LGHDT, CDR2 YNNKEL (reference sequence). The CDR3 is CASSRQGDSYNEQFF. DNA for the CDR3: TGTGCCAGCAGCCGACAGGGTGACTCCTACAATGAGCAGTTCTTC.

This clonotype appeared a few times. The genes are TRBV20-1 and TRBJ2-1; D perhaps matches TRBD2 (6 bases). V lost 4 bases, J lost 7 bases, and 17 bases lay in between. The CDR3 is 14 residues long. Germline CDR1 DFQATT, CDR2 SNEGSKA (reference sequence). CDR3 protein: CSAIPIRGSNEQFF. The CDR3 region has the DNA TGCAGTGCTATCCCTATCCGGGGGTCTAATGAGCAGTTCTTC.

The rearrangement joins TRBV29-1 to TRBJ2-2; D may be TRBD1 (5 bases). Per the germline V gene, CDR1 is SQVTM and CDR2 is ANQGSEA. CDR3 length equals 13 residues. Deletions cut 3 bases from V and 6 bases from J, with 11 bases between. The CDR3 bases are TGCAGCGTTGAGGCTCAGGGTCCCGGGGAGCTGTTTTTT. Translating it yields CSVEAQGPGELFF.

This clonotype showed up many times. The chain couples TRBV7-3 to TRBJ2-1; the match to TRBD2 covers 12 bases. The ends lost 5 bases at V and 1 base at J; junction bases unmatched: 0. This CDR3 region has 15 residues. CDR1 and CDR2 (germline): SGHTA, FQGTGA. The CDR3 sequence: CASSGLAGSYNEQFF. CDR3 DNA sequence: TGTGCCAGCAGCGGACTAGCGGGGTCCTACAATGAGCAGTTCTTC.

The rearrangement joins TRBV7-8 to TRBJ2-7; 9 bases line up with TRBD1. The V and J ends lost 5 bases and 7 bases, in that order; junction bases with no gene match: 9. CDR1 is SGHVS, CDR2 FQNEAQ, per germline. CDR3 length: 14 amino acids. CDR3 nucleotide sequence: TGTGCCAGCAGCGCATCCCGGGACAGGGCGGAGCAGTACTTC. It encodes CASSASRDRAEQYF.

There are many counts of this clonotype. CDR3 in amino acids: CASSYRFQGMNTEAFF. The CDR3 DNA reads as TGTGCCAGCAGTTACCGGTTTCAGGGGATGAACACTGAAGCTTTCTTT. J is TRBJ1-1 and V is TRBV6-5; TRBD1 is a possible D gene (6 bases). This CDR3 has 16 residues. Germline V CDR1 and CDR2: MNHEY, SVGAGI. The V end lost 2 bases, the J end lost 0 bases, and 13 bases lay between the germline ends.

The rearrangement links TRBV7-2 to TRBJ2-7, with 7 bases matching TRBD1. In germline, CDR1 is SGHTA, CDR2 FQGNSA. Losses at the gene ends were 2 bases for V and 6 bases for J; bases not matched to a gene: 4. This CDR3 has 13 residues. CDR3 loop: CASSLWSGGEQYF. The DNA of the CDR3 is TGTGCCAGCAGCTTATGGTCAGGGGGCGAGCAGTACTTC.